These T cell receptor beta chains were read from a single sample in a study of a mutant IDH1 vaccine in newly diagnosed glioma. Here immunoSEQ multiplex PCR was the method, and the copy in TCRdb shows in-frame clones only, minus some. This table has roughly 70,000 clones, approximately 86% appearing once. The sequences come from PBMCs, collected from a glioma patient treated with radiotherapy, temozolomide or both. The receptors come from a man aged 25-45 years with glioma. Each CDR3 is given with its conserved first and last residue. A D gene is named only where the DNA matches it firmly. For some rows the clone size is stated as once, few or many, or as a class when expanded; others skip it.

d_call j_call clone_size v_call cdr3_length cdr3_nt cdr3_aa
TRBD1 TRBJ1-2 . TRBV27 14 TGTGCCAGCAGTAGACAGGGCACTAACTATGGCTACACCTTC CASSRQGTNYGYTF
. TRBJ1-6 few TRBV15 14 TGTGCCACCAGCCTGAGCTCCTATAATTCACCCCTCCACTTT CATSLSSYNSPLHF
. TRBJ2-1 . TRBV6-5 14 TGTGCCAGCAGTTATTCGTCGGGGGGCGGTGAGCAGTTCTTC CASSYSSGGGEQFF
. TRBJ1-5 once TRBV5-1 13 TGCGCCAGCAGCTTCGACAGCAATCAGCCCCAGCATTTT CASSFDSNQPQHF
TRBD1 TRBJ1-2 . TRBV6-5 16 TGTGCCAGCAGTTACGGAACAGGGGTTGGGATCTATGGCTACACCTTC CASSYGTGVGIYGYTF
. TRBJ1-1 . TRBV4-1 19 TGCGCCAGCAGCCAAGCCGTACAGGGACATACTCGCGGGAACACTGAAGCTTTCTTT CASSQAVQGHTRGNTEAFF
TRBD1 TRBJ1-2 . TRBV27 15 TGTGCCAGCAGTACGGGACAGATCGCCGACTATGGCTACACCTTC CASSTGQIADYGYTF
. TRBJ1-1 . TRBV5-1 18 TGCGCCAGCAGCTTGGCCGAAGGGACGAGCTGGATGAACACTGAAGCTTTCTTT CASSLAEGTSWMNTEAFF
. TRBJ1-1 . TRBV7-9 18 TGTGCCAGCAGCTTAGGGTCGGTTGGGTCCGGGCCTGACACTGAAGCTTTCTTT CASSLGSVGSGPDTEAFF
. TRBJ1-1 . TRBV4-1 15 TGCGCCAGCAGCCAAGACGTCAGTAGATATGCTGAAGCTTTCTTT CASSQDVSRYAEAFF
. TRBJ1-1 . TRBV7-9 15 TGTGCCAGCAGCTCTTTAAGGGATAAAAACACTGAAGCTTTCTTT CASSSLRDKNTEAFF
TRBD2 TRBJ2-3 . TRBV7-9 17 TGTGCCAGCAGCTTTCCTCGGGGGGGCGCCTTTACAGATACGCAGTATTTT CASSFPRGGAFTDTQYF
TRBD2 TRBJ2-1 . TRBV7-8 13 TGTGCCAGCAGCTTCCCTGGACTAGCGCGGCAGTTCTTC CASSFPGLARQFF
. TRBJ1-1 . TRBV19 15 TGTGCCAGCCGGGGACGGCCGGGAGGGAACACTGAAGCTTTCTTT CASRGRPGGNTEAFF
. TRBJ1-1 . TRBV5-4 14 TGTGCCAGCAGCGTGGGAGGGTTCGGTGGTGAAGCTTTCTTT CASSVGGFGGEAFF
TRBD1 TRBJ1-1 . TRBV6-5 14 TGTGCCAGCAGGCCTACAGGGGGTCTCACTGAAGCTTTCTTT CASRPTGGLTEAFF
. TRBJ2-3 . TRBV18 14 TGTGCCAGCTTATATCCAGCTAGCACAGATACGCAGTATTTT CASLYPASTDTQYF
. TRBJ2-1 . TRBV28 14 TGTGCCAGCAGTCGCCAAGCCCGATACAATGAGCAGTTCTTC CASSRQARYNEQFF
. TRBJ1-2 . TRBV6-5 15 TGTGCCAGCAGTTACTCCCGGGCAGGACCTAGGAGCTACACCTTC CASSYSRAGPRSYTF
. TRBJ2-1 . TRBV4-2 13 TGTGCCAGCAGCCAAGACTCGTACAATGAGCAGTTCTTC CASSQDSYNEQFF
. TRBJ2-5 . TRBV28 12 TGTGCCAGCAGTTTATTGACGGAGACCCAGTACTTC CASSLLTETQYF
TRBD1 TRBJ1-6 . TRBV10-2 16 TGCGCCAGCAGTGAGCAGGGGGGGCTCTATAATTCACCCCTCCACTTT CASSEQGGLYNSPLHF
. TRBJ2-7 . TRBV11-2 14 TGTGCCAGCACGAGTGTGAGGAGCTCCTACGAGCAGTACTTC CASTSVRSSYEQYF
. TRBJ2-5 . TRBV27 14 TGTGCCAGCAGTCCGCTCCATTACCAAGAGACCCAGTACTTC CASSPLHYQETQYF
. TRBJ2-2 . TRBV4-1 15 TGCGCCAGCAGCCAGTCCCTGAGGGACACCGGGGAGCTGTTTTTT CASSQSLRDTGELFF
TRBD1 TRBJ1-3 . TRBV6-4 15 TGTGCCAGCAGTGACTCGACAGGGTCTGGAAACACCATATATTTT CASSDSTGSGNTIYF
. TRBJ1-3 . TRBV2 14 TGTGCCAGCAGTGAGGGGACCCATGGAAACACCATATATTTT CASSEGTHGNTIYF
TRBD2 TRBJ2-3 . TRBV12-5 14 TGTGCTAGTGGTCCGGGGGGGGACACAGATACGCAGTATTTT CASGPGGDTDTQYF
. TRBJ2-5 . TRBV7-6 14 TGTGCCAGCAGTGACTCTATTTTGGGGGAGACCCAGTACTTC CASSDSILGETQYF
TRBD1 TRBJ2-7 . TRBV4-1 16 TGCGCCAGCAGCACCCTGACAGGGAAAGTTCCCTACGAGCAGTACTTC CASSTLTGKVPYEQYF
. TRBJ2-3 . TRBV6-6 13 TGTGCCAGCAGTTACAGGGTTCTAGATACGCAGTATTTT CASSYRVLDTQYF
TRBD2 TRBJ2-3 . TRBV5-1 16 TGCGCCAGCAGAATGAGCCTAGCGGGGGTTACAGATACGCAGTATTTT CASRMSLAGVTDTQYF
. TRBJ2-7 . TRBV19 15 TGTGCCAGTAGTATCGGGCCATTCCCGTCCTACGAGCAGTACTTC CASSIGPFPSYEQYF
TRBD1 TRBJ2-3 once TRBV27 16 TGTGCCAGCAGGTCAGGGGGCTCTTGGGGCACAGATACGCAGTATTTT CASRSGGSWGTDTQYF
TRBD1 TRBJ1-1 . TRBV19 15 TGTGCCAGTAGTATGACAGGGTTGATGAACACTGAAGCTTTCTTT CASSMTGLMNTEAFF
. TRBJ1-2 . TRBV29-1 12 TGCAGCGTTGGGTCAGGCGGAGGGGGCTACACCTTC CSVGSGGGGYTF
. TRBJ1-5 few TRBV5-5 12 TGTGCCAGCAGTCCTGAGGATCAGCCCCAGCATTTT CASSPEDQPQHF
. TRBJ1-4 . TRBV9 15 TGTGCCAGCAGCTATCAGGGAATGCCTAATGAAAAACTGTTTTTT CASSYQGMPNEKLFF
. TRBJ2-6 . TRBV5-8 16 TGTGCCAGCAGCTGGGTGAAGGGGGCTGGGGCCAACGTCCTGACTTTC CASSWVKGAGANVLTF